This passage covers 17 T cell receptor beta chains from one sample sequenced in a study of blood T cell repertoires in COVID-19. Assay: immunoSEQ multiplex PCR; the TCRdb copy retains only in-frame clones and omits some. This table holds about 230,000 clones, approximately 83% found once. The material sequenced was peripheral blood. These receptors all stem from a middle-aged man with acute or convalescent COVID-19.

This clone was seen only once. Germline is not matched at one junction end, which may reflect a read error. The chain employs TRBV6-1 and TRBJ1-1; TRBD1 aligns across 7 bases. This CDR3 region has 13 residues. Germline V lookup: CDR1 MNHNS, CDR2 SASEGT. Here the CDR3 DNA reads TGTGCCAGCAGTAAGACAGGGAACGCTGAAGCTTTCTTT. Its translation: CASSKTGNAEAFF.

This chain links TRBV18 with TRBJ2-7; a possible D gene is TRBD1 (5 bases). Germline V gene sequence: CDR1 KGHSH, CDR2 LQKENI. The CDR3 spans 13 residues. Trimming cost V 4 bases and J 5 bases, with 12 bases left between them. As DNA, the CDR3 is TGTGCCAGCTCACAAACCGAAGGGGACGAGCAGTACTTC. Protein sequence: CASSQTEGDEQYF.

The genes are TRBV19 and TRBJ1-2, with TRBD1 matching 7 bases. This CDR3 is built from 14 residues. Germline CDR1 is LNHDA and CDR2 is SQIVND (reference sequence). Losses at the gene ends were 6 bases for V and 4 bases for J; bases not matched to a gene: 8. CDR3: CASRTQGSTYGYTF. In DNA, the CDR3 is TGTGCCAGTAGAACACAGGGGTCGACCTATGGCTACACCTTC.

Turning to this clone: Distinct nucleotide sequences in the sample also encode this CDR3. The chain is built from TRBV4-3 and TRBJ2-7; no reliable D call. This CDR3 has 13 amino acids. The ends were cut back, 0 bases at V and 0 bases at J, with 3 bases in the middle. The germline CDR1 and CDR2 sequences are LGHNA and YSLEER. The CDR3 protein is CASSQDSSYEQYF. The CDR3 coding sequence is TGCGCCAGCAGCCAAGATAGCTCCTACGAGCAGTACTTC.

The chain combines TRBV25-1 with TRBJ2-1; 12 nucleotides agree with TRBD2. V shed 4 bases, J shed 7 bases, and the junction held 5 bases outside the gene matches. Germline CDR1 reads MGHDK; CDR2 reads SYGVNS. This CDR3 has 15 amino acids. The CDR3 DNA reads as TGTGCCAGCAGTGCCCCGACTAGCGGGAGAAATGAGCAGTTCTTC. Its protein product is CASSAPTSGRNEQFF. The full variable domain, rest sourced from reference TRBV25-1 and TRBJ2-1, is EADIYQTPRYLVIGTGKKITLECSQTMGHDKMYWYQQDPGMELHLIHYSYGVNSTEKGDLSSESTVSRIRTEHFPLTLESARPSHTSQYLCASSAPTSGRNEQFFGPGTRLTVL.

The chain carries TRBV7-9 and TRBJ2-7, with 10 bases aligning to TRBD1. This CDR3 spans 13 amino acids. With 5 bases clipped from V and 6 bases from J, the junction kept 4 bases outside the gene matches. Germline values: CDR1 SEHNR, CDR2 FQNEAQ (reference sequence). The CDR3 DNA is TGTGCCAGCAGCAGGGGGACAGGGGCCGAGCAGTACTTC. Translation gives CASSRGTGAEQYF. Using reference TRBV7-9 and TRBJ2-7 for the parts outside the CDR3, the full variable domain is DTGVSQNPRHKITKRGQNVTFRCDPISEHNRLYWYRQTLGQGPEFLTYFQNEAQLEKSRLLSDRFSAERPKGSFSTLEIQRTEQGDSAMYLCASSRGTGAEQYFGPGTRLTVT.

The chain joins TRBV9 to TRBJ1-6; D perhaps matches TRBD1 (6 bases). V was shortened by 2 bases and J by 5 bases, with 17 bases between the two germline ends. Per the germline V gene, CDR1 is SGDLS and CDR2 is YYNGEE. The CDR3 extends over 17 amino acids. As DNA, the CDR3 is TGTGCCAGCAGCGTCTCTCACAGGGTTGGGAATAATTCACCCCTCCACTTT. It is translated as CASSVSHRVGNNSPLHF.

This sequence joins TRBV3-1 (or the pseudogene TRBV3-2) and TRBJ1-2; the D gene is possibly TRBD1 (6 bases). CDR3 size: 15 residues. CDR1 and CDR2 (germline): LGHDT, YNNKEL (reference sequence). Trimming removed 1 base from V and 8 bases from J, with 17 bases in between. The CDR3: CASSQVGTTLLGYTF. As DNA, the CDR3 is TGTGCCAGCAGCCAAGTTGGGACAACCCTCTTAGGCTACACCTTC.

The table lists this clone with a few counts. V and J are TRBV7-9 and TRBJ2-7; 9 bases map to TRBD1. V lost 2 bases to trimming and J lost 5 bases; unmatched junction nucleotides: 4. Germline V CDR1 and CDR2: SEHNR, FQNEAQ (reference sequence). The CDR3 runs 14 residues. The CDR3: CASSLSGTGNEQYF. CDR3 nucleotides: TGTGCCAGCAGCTTATCCGGGACAGGGAACGAGCAGTACTTC.

This clone was counted between two and nine times. This rearrangement joins TRBV4-1 to TRBJ1-2; D not resolved. Germline V gives CDR1 MGHRA, CDR2 YSYEKL. The CDR3 sequence is 14 residues long. Trimming left V 0 bases short and J 4 bases short, with 9 bases between. The CDR3 DNA is TGCGCCAGCAGCCAAGAGGAGTCAGCCTATGGCTACACCTTC. Protein product: CASSQEESAYGYTF.

The chain uses TRBV15 and TRBJ1-2; D is ambiguous. Trimming left V 1 base short and J 0 bases short, with 6 bases between. Per germline, CDR1 LNHNV and CDR2 YYDKDF (reference sequence). This CDR3 is 14 amino acids long. CDR3 region: CATSRGRANYGYTF. The CDR3, as DNA: TGTGCCACCAGCAGAGGGAGAGCTAACTATGGCTACACCTTC.

The chain is built from TRBV28 and TRBJ1-1; D not resolved. V was clipped by 6 bases and J by 2 bases, with 10 bases between them. Germline CDR1 MDHEN, CDR2 SYDVKM. The CDR3 runs 13 residues. The CDR3: CASSQIQNTEAFF. For the CDR3, the DNA is TGTGCCAGCAGCCAGATCCAAAACACTGAAGCTTTCTTT.

This sequence joins TRBV29-1 and TRBJ2-7; possibly TRBD2 for D (6 bases). CDR3 length: 14 amino acids. The V end was cut by 4 bases, the J end by 5 bases, with 18 bases between. Germline-derived CDR1 and CDR2 are SQVTM and ANQGSEA. CDR3 in amino acids: CSVVQMGGGNEQYF. The CDR3 DNA reads as TGCAGCGTTGTGCAAATGGGAGGAGGCAACGAGCAGTACTTC.

This clone was observed a few times. The J gene is TRBJ2-7, the V gene TRBV6-5; TRBD1 agrees at 11 bases. The J segment lost 2 bases and the V segment lost 7 bases, leaving 4 bases of the junction unmatched. The length of the CDR3 is 14 residues. Germline assignment: CDR1 MNHEY and CDR2 SVGAGI. Here the CDR3 DNA reads TGTGCCAGCATCTCGGGACAGGGGGCCTACGAGCAGTACTTC. This translates into CASISGQGAYEQYF.

V is TRBV19 and J is TRBJ1-5; D is perhaps TRBD1 (6 bases). CDR1 and CDR2 from the germline V gene are LNHDA and SQIVND (reference sequence). The CDR3 contains 15 residues. V shed 7 bases and J shed 6 bases, with 19 bases lying between them. The CDR3, as DNA: TGTGCCAGTAATGAACAGGGTAGGGGCCGTCAGCCCCAGCATTTT. Its protein product is CASNEQGRGRQPQHF.

V is TRBV29-1 and J is TRBJ2-2, with a tentative D call TRBD1 (6 bases). Looked up from germline, CDR1 is SQVTM and CDR2 is ANQGSEA. The CDR3 has 16 amino acids. V gave up 3 bases and J gave up 7 bases, with 21 bases separating them. For the CDR3, the DNA is TGCAGCGTTGAGATCCCGGGACACCGACGAGACGGGGAGCTGTTTTTT. Translation gives CSVEIPGHRRDGELFF.

The V gene is TRBV5-1, the J gene TRBJ2-2, with 8 positions matching TRBD1. V shed 2 bases, J shed 7 bases, and the junction held 13 bases outside the gene matches. The germline V gene has CDR1 SGHRS and CDR2 YFSETQ. The CDR3 has 17 residues. Written as DNA, the CDR3 is TGCGCCAGCAGCTTTCAGGGGGCTGTTTCTTACGGCGGGGAGCTGTTTTTT. This sequence encodes CASSFQGAVSYGGELFF.